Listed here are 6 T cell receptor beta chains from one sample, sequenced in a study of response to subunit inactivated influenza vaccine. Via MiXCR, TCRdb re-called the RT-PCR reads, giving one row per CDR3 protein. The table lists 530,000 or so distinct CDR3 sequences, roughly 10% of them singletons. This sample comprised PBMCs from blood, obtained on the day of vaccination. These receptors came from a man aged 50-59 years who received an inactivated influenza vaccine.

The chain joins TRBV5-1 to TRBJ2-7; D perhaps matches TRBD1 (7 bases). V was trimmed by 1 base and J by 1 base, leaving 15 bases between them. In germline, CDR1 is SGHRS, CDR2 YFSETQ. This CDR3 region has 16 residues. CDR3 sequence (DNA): TGCGCCAGCAGCTTGCGAGGAGGGGGCCTTTCCTACGAGCAGTACTTC. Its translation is CASSLRGGGLSYEQYF.

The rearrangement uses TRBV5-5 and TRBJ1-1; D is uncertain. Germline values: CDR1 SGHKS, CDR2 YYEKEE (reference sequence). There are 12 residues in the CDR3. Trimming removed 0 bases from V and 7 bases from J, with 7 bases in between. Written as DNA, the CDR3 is TGTGCCAGCAGCTTGGTGAGGAATGAAGCTTTCTTT. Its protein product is CASSLVRNEAFF.

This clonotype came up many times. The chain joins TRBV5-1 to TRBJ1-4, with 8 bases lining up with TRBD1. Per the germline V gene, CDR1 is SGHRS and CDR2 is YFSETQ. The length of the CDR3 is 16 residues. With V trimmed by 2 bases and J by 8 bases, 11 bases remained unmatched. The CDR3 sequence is CASSFGTGPRGEKLFF. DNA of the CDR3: TGCGCCAGCAGCTTCGGGACAGGCCCTAGGGGCGAAAAACTGTTTTTT.

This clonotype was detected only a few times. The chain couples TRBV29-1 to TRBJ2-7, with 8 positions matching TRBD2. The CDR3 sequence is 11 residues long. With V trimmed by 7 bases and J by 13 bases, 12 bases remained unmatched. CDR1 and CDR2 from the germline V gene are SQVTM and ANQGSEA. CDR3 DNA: TGCAGCGCTGAGTTAGCGGGATTCGTCTACTTC. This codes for CSAELAGFVYF.

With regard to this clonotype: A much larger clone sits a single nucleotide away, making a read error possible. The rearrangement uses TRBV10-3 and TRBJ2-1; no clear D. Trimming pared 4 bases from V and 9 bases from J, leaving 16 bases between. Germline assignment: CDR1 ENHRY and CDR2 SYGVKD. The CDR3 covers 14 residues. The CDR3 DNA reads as TGTGCCATCAGTGGGAATAGCTGGAGTCTTGAGCAGTTCTTC. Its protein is CAISGNSWSLEQFF.

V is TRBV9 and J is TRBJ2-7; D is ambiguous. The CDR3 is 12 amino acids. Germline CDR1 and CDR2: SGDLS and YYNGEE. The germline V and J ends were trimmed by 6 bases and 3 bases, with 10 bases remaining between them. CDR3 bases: TGTGCCAGCACCGACATGATCTACGAGCAGTACTTC. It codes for CASTDMIYEQYF.